One T cell receptor (beta chain) is described in this entry. Researchers amplified the TCR beta CDR3 regions from RNA transcripts. The study used the HTBI primer set for a first-round RT-PCR of the TCR CDR3. TCRdb processed the multiplex PCR reads anew with MiXCR; each CDR3 protein has one entry. Here the sample spans just over 550,000 distinct CDR3 sequences, just over 45% being singletons. The data were taken from a study of T cells in Graves' hyperthyroidism and ophthalmopathy. CDR1 is SGHVS, CDR2 FQNEAQ, per germline. This CDR3 region has 14 residues. The V gene lost 3 bases and the J gene lost 3 bases, with 12 bases spanning the gap.

Sequencing used peripheral blood or thyroid tissue (not recorded which). The J gene is TRBJ2-7, the V gene TRBV7-8, with TRBD1 as a possible D gene (5 bases). This receptor was obtained from a woman aged 18-29 years with Graves' hyperthyroidism. DNA for the CDR3: TGTGCCAGCAGCTTGGACGGGCAGGGCTACGAGCAGTACTTC. Translation gives CASSLDGQGYEQYF.